Below, one TCR beta chain is given with its context. TCRdb independently ran MiXCR on the 5' RACE reads; one entry per CDR3 protein. The sample lists about 440,000 distinct CDR3 sequences; about 19% were seen once. The CDR3 consists of 12 residues. From germline, CDR1 is SNHLY and CDR2 FYNNEI. V lost 4 bases, J lost 6 bases, and 8 bases lay in between. This entry is derived from a study of T-cell memory formation after mild COVID-19. The chain recombines TRBV2 with TRBJ2-3; D is unresolved. The sequence was obtained from an adult woman who had mild COVID-19 (a few samples of this study predate the infection). Cell type and time point are not known. The source material was PBMCs or a T cell subset sorted from them (not recorded which). The CDR3 nucleotides are TGTGCCAGCAGTGTACGACGTGATACGCAGTATTTT. Protein product: CASSVRRDTQYF.